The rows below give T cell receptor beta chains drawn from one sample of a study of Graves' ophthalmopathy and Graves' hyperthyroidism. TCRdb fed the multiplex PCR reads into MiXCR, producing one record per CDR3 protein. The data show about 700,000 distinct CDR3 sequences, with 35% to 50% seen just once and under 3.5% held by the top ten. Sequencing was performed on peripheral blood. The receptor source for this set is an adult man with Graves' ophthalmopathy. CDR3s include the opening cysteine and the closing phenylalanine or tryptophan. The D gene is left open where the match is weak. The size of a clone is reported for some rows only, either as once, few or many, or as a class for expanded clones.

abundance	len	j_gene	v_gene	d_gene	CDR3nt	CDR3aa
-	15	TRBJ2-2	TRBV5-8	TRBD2	TGTGCCAGCAGCTTAGCGGGGGAATGGACCGGGGAGCTGTTTTTT	CASSLAGEWTGELFF
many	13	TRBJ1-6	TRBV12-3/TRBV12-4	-	TGTGCCAGCAGTTTAAAGCGGGATTCACCCCTCCACTTT	CASSLKRDSPLHF
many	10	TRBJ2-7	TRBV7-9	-	TGTGCCAGCAAGCCGGGACCCGAGAACTTC	CASKPGPENF
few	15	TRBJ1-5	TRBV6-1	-	TGTGCCAGCAGACAGGGATCCTATAGCAATCAGCCCCAGCATTTT	CASRQGSYSNQPQHF
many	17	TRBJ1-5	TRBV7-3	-	TGTGCCAGCAGCTTCCGACTCGACTCGGGACATAATCAGCCCCAGCATTTT	CASSFRLDSGHNQPQHF
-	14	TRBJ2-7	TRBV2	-	TGTGCCAGCAGTTCTCTAATCCGTGGGTACGAGCAGTACTTC	CASSSLIRGYEQYF
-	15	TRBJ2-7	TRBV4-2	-	TGTGCCAGCAGCCAAGAGGTGGGACGTTCCTACGAGCAGTACTTC	CASSQEVGRSYEQYF
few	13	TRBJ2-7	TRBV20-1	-	TGCAGTGCCACACAGGCTAGCTCCTACGAGCAGTACTTC	CSATQASSYEQYF
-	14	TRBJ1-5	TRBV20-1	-	TGCAGTGCTAGAGATTTGGCTAGAGAAGAGACCCAGCATTTT	CSARDLAREETQHF
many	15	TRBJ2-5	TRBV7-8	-	TGTGCCAGCAGCTACCTAGTCCGGGAGCAAGAGACCCAGTACTTC	CASSYLVREQETQYF
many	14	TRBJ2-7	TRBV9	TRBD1	TGTGCCAGCAGCCCTTGGGACAGCTCCTACGAGCAGTACTTC	CASSPWDSSYEQYF
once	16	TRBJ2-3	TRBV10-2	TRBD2	TGCGCCAGCAGTGAGACTAGCGGGAGACTCACAGATACGCAGTATTTT	CASSETSGRLTDTQYF
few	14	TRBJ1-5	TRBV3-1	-	TGTGCCAGCAGCCAAGGGATCGAGGGAGTGCCCCAGCATTTT	CASSQGIEGVPQHF